Presented here are 30 T cell receptor beta chains from one specimen sequenced in a study of radiation and T cells in renal cell carcinoma. Libraries were prepared by immunoSEQ multiplex PCR; TCRdb keeps only in-frame clonotypes and omits some of them. The sample records 150,000 or so clones, approximately 87% being singletons. The time point is: baseline pretreatment blood. Treatment here: 15 Gy SBRT to primary tumor, nephrectomy 4 weeks later. The sequences come from blood, collected from a patient whose treatment included radiotherapy and nephrectomy. The receptors come from a woman aged 45-60 years with renal cell carcinoma.

This chain links TRBV2 with TRBJ2-3; D remains unclear. The CDR3 consists of 13 residues. Germline loops: CDR1 SNHLY, CDR2 FYNNEI. V lost 5 bases and J lost 0, with 6 bases in between. The CDR3 spells CASSQQSTDTQYF. Here the CDR3 DNA reads TGTGCCAGCAGTCAGCAGAGCACAGATACGCAGTATTTT.

This sequence joins TRBV9 and TRBJ1-6, with D uncertain. The CDR3 contains 16 residues. The germline V gene has CDR1 SGDLS and CDR2 YYNGEE. V was clipped by 3 bases and J by 10 bases, with 20 bases between them. CDR3 amino acids: CASSENPSEDSSPLHF. CDR3 coding DNA: TGTGCCAGCAGCGAGAACCCGAGCGAGGATTCGTCACCCCTCCACTTT.

V and J are TRBV5-4 and TRBJ1-1; tentative D call: TRBD1 (6 bases). Trimming pared 5 bases from V and 3 bases from J, leaving 14 bases between. From germline, CDR1 is SGHNT and CDR2 YYREEE (reference sequence). The CDR3 has 14 amino acids. The CDR3 loop is CASRKGDGDTEAFF. The CDR3 coding sequence is TGTGCCAGCAGAAAGGGGGACGGGGACACTGAAGCTTTCTTT.

This clone was picked up one time. The CDR3 DNA sequence: TGTGCCAGCAGTGGGGACAGTTATCAGCCCCAGCATTTT. Its translation is CASSGDSYQPQHF. This sequence joins TRBV27 and TRBJ1-5, with TRBD1 identical over 7 bases. The V gene's germline CDR1 is MNHEY and CDR2 SMNVEV (reference sequence). CDR3 size: 13 residues. The trim removed 5 bases at V and 5 bases at J, leaving 3 bases unmatched.

For the CDR3, the DNA is TGTGCCAGTAGCCTAGCGGGGGGCCGTAGCACAGATACGCAGTATTTT. Protein product: CASSLAGGRSTDTQYF. The V gene is TRBV19, the J gene TRBJ2-3; 11 nucleotides match TRBD2. This CDR3 comprises 16 residues. V shed 6 bases and J 0 bases; nucleotides not matched to a gene: 5. Germline lookup yields CDR1 LNHDA and CDR2 SQIVND (reference sequence). Full variable domain (outside the CDR3, taken from reference TRBV19 and TRBJ2-3): DGGITQSPKYLFRKEGQNVTLSCEQNLNHDAMYWYRQDPGQGLRLIYYSQIVNDFQKGDIAEGYSVSREKKESFPLTVTSAQKNPTAFYLCASSLAGGRSTDTQYFGPGTRLTVL.

The genes are TRBV5-6 and TRBJ1-2, with 9 bases aligning to TRBD1. The CDR3 covers 15 residues. Germline V CDR1 and CDR2: SGHDT, YYEEEE. Trimming removed 2 bases from V and 3 bases from J; junction bases left unmatched: 5. The CDR3 loop reads CASSLTGGEYYGYTF. DNA for the CDR3: TGTGCCAGCAGCTTAACAGGGGGCGAGTACTATGGCTACACCTTC. Together with reference TRBV5-6 and TRBJ1-2, the CDR3 gives the full variable domain: DAGVTQSPTHLIKTRGQQVTLRCSPKSGHDTVSWYQQALGQGPQFIFQYYEEEERQRGNFPDRFSGHQFPNYSSELNVNALLLGDSALYLCASSLTGGEYYGYTFGSGTRLTVV.

This chain links TRBV4-3 with TRBJ1-1; D perhaps matches TRBD1 (5 bases). Per germline, CDR1 LGHNA and CDR2 YSLEER. The CDR3 has 13 residues. With 2 bases removed from V and 6 bases from J, the gap between germline ends came to 10 bases. CDR3 amino acids: CASSQYTGAEAFF. In DNA, the CDR3 is TGCGCCAGCAGCCAATATACGGGGGCTGAAGCTTTCTTT.

The V and J genes are TRBV30 and TRBJ1-2; D is possibly TRBD1 (5 bases). V was shortened by 4 bases and J by 4 bases, with 10 bases between the two germline ends. Germline V gene sequence: CDR1 GTSNPN, CDR2 SVGIG (reference sequence). The CDR3 totals 12 residues. DNA for the CDR3: TGTGCCTGGACGACGGGGGGCTATGGCTACACCTTC. Encoded protein: CAWTTGGYGYTF.

This sequence joins TRBV7-6 and TRBJ2-7, with 13 bases identical to TRBD2. This CDR3 has 15 amino acids. J was trimmed by 4 bases and V by 5 bases; bases with no gene match: 5. Germline CDR1 and CDR2: SGHVS and FNYEAQ. The CDR3 loop reads CASSPRTSGGYEQYF. In DNA form, the CDR3 reads TGTGCCAGCAGCCCAAGGACTAGCGGGGGTTACGAGCAGTACTTC.

The chain joins TRBV25-1 to TRBJ2-7; no definite D call. CDR3 length equals 12 residues. Germline-derived CDR1 and CDR2 are MGHDK and SYGVNS. V lost 8 bases and J lost 2, with 10 bases in between. The CDR3 DNA sequence: TGTGCCAGCTCGACACTGACCTACGAGCAGTACTTC. Protein sequence: CASSTLTYEQYF.

CDR3 sequence reads: CTSSQDLGQGGGKTQYF. The CDR3 coding sequence is TGCACCAGCAGCCAAGACCTTGGACAGGGGGGTGGGAAGACCCAGTACTTC. The V and J genes are TRBV1 and TRBJ2-5; TRBD1, the D gene given by the table, was not confirmed from the DNA. TRBV1 is tagged as a pseudogene. The CDR3 runs to 17 residues.

This chain links TRBV4-2 with TRBJ2-7, with D maybe TRBD2 (6 bases). This CDR3 region has 14 residues. V lost 1 base and J 4 bases, leaving 11 bases between the germline ends. CDR1 is LGHNA and CDR2 is YNFKEQ in the germline V gene. The DNA for the CDR3 is TGTGCCAGCAGCCAAGGGGGGGAGATATACGAGCAGTACTTC. This translates into CASSQGGEIYEQYF.

The chain uses TRBV28 and TRBJ1-3; D is ambiguous. The CDR3 is 15 amino acids. The V gene lost 4 bases and the J gene lost 6 bases, with 16 bases spanning the gap. Germline loops: CDR1 MDHEN, CDR2 SYDVKM. The CDR3 protein is CASSSTRAGLNTIYF. Here the CDR3 DNA reads TGTGCCAGCAGTTCCACGCGGGCAGGTCTAAACACCATATATTTT.

This chain links TRBV7-2 with TRBJ1-5; no clear D. Germline V gene data show CDR1 as SGHTA and CDR2 as FQGNSA. V lost 5 bases and J lost 5, with 10 bases in between. CDR3 size: 13 residues. The CDR3 DNA sequence: TGTGCCAGCAGCAGCGGGCCGGATCAGCCCCAGCATTTT. Translated: CASSSGPDQPQHF.

This clone has a count of ten or more. The chain uses TRBV7-2 and TRBJ1-1; D perhaps matches TRBD1 (6 bases). This CDR3 contains 13 residues. Trimming stripped 5 bases from V and 7 bases from J, with 14 bases between. Germline CDR1 SGHTA, CDR2 FQGNSA. CDR3 coding DNA: TGTGCCAGCAGCGTAAGGACCAGGGGTGAAGCTTTCTTT. Translated: CASSVRTRGEAFF.

This clone came up a few times. The V and J genes are TRBV27 and TRBJ2-5; D unresolved. The DNA end is more similar to TRBJ2-7, so the J call may be wrong. This CDR3 region has 13 residues. The germline V gene encodes CDR1 MNHEY and CDR2 SMNVEV (reference sequence). The chain's CDR3 is CASSFGQSYEQYF. CDR3 DNA sequence: TGTGCCAGCAGTTTCGGGCAGAGCTACGAGCAGTACTTC.

The chain recombines TRBV19 with TRBJ2-7; possible D gene TRBD2, 5 bases. V was clipped by 2 bases and J by 3 bases, with 8 bases between them. The V gene's germline CDR1 is LNHDA and CDR2 SQIVND (reference sequence). The CDR3 spans 13 residues. DNA of the CDR3: TGTGCCAGTAGTATATTAGGAGGCTACGAGCAGTACTTC. Its translation is CASSILGGYEQYF. Together with reference TRBV19 and TRBJ2-7, the CDR3 gives the full variable domain: DGGITQSPKYLFRKEGQNVTLSCEQNLNHDAMYWYRQDPGQGLRLIYYSQIVNDFQKGDIAEGYSVSREKKESFPLTVTSAQKNPTAFYLCASSILGGYEQYFGPGTRLTVT.

This chain links TRBV18 with TRBJ2-1, with 13 bases identical to TRBD2. With 3 bases clipped from V and 4 bases from J, the junction kept 6 bases outside the gene matches. Germline V CDR1 and CDR2: KGHSH, LQKENI. The CDR3 spans 17 residues. Here the CDR3 reads CASSPGLAGVRYNEQFF. CDR3 in DNA: TGTGCCAGCTCACCCGGACTAGCGGGAGTTAGGTACAATGAGCAGTTCTTC. Supplemented by reference TRBV18 and TRBJ2-1, the full variable domain reads NAGVMQNPRHLVRRRGQEARLRCSPMKGHSHVYWYRQLPEEGLKFMVYLQKENIIDESGMPKERFSAEFPKEGPSILRIQQVVRGDSAAYFCASSPGLAGVRYNEQFFGPGTRLTVL.

This chain uses TRBV2 with TRBJ2-1, with D tentatively TRBD2 (6 bases). The CDR3 loop spans 14 amino acids. Germline values: CDR1 SNHLY, CDR2 FYNNEI. Trimming stripped 7 bases from V and 4 bases from J, with 14 bases between. This chain's CDR3 is CASNRGTRYNEQFF. The CDR3 DNA is TGTGCCAGCAATCGAGGGACTCGTTACAATGAGCAGTTCTTC.

The chain employs TRBV5-6 and TRBJ1-2, with unresolved D. Trimming left V 2 bases short and J 2 bases short, with 7 bases between. The CDR3 contains 13 residues. Germline V gives CDR1 SGHDT, CDR2 YYEEEE. CDR3 in amino acids: CASSLNSNYGYTF. The CDR3 DNA follows: TGTGCCAGCAGCTTAAACTCCAACTATGGCTACACCTTC.

The J gene is TRBJ2-1, the V gene TRBV5-1; tentative D call: TRBD2 (8 bases). This CDR3 has 19 amino acids. The germline CDR1 and CDR2 sequences are SGHRS and YFSETQ. V shed 2 bases and J shed 10 bases, with 31 bases lying between them. The CDR3 nucleotides read TGCGCCAGCAGCTTTTTTCAAGGGGGCGCCGAGCGGGAGTCCCCCGAGCAGTTCTTC. Translated: CASSFFQGGAERESPEQFF.

Details on this clone: The sample contains more than one DNA sequence encoding this CDR3. This chain joins TRBV4-3 and TRBJ2-7, with D maybe TRBD2 (5 bases). Trimming left V 0 bases short and J 4 bases short, with 10 bases between. CDR3 length: 14 residues. CDR1 LGHNA and CDR2 YSLEER come from the germline V gene. DNA of the CDR3: TGCGCCAGCAGCCAAGATTCCCGAGGGTACGAGCAGTACTTC. Translated, it gives CASSQDSRGYEQYF.

The rearrangement uses TRBV30 and TRBJ2-1, with 16 nucleotides matching TRBD2. Germline values: CDR1 GTSNPN, CDR2 SVGIG (reference sequence). Unmatched junction bases numbered 9, after V lost 2 bases and J lost 8 bases. The CDR3 spans 17 residues. The CDR3 DNA follows: TGTGCCTGGAGTTCAGGGACTAGCGGGGGGGTAGTCGATGAGCAGTTCTTC. This translates into CAWSSGTSGGVVDEQFF.

V is TRBV7-2 and J is TRBJ1-3; the D is unclear. The CDR3 runs to 14 residues. Germline V lookup: CDR1 SGHTA, CDR2 FQGNSA. V lost 8 bases to trimming and J lost 7 bases, with 18 bases between them. In DNA form, the CDR3 reads TGTGCCAGCCACTTTCCGGGTTTAGTCAACACCATATATTTT. Its translation is CASHFPGLVNTIYF.

V is TRBV19 and J is TRBJ1-1, with D hard to call. The CDR3 runs 13 residues. The germline V gene encodes CDR1 LNHDA and CDR2 SQIVND (reference sequence). V was clipped by 3 bases and J by 6 bases, with 11 bases between them. The CDR3 loop is CASSMGRRAEAFF. The CDR3, as DNA: TGTGCCAGTAGTATGGGTAGGAGGGCTGAAGCTTTCTTT.

The chain links TRBV30 to TRBJ1-5, with TRBD1 identical over 10 bases. V was pared by 1 base and J by 7 bases, with 4 bases of the junction left unmatched. Germline CDR1 is GTSNPN and CDR2 is SVGIG (reference sequence). This CDR3 comprises 14 residues. CDR3 region: CAWSEGQGRQPQHF. The CDR3 nucleotides are TGTGCCTGGAGTGAGGGACAGGGGCGGCAGCCCCAGCATTTT.

This clone was recorded a few times. A far larger clone is only one base removed, so a read error is likely. The rearrangement links TRBV5-6 to TRBJ2-7; 8 nucleotides align to TRBD1. Germline assignment: CDR1 SGHDT and CDR2 YYEEEE. V lost 0 bases to trimming and J lost 2 bases; unmatched junction nucleotides: 7. The CDR3 runs 16 residues. CDR3 coding DNA: TGTGCCAGCAGCTTGGAAATCCGGACAGGGCCCTACGAGCAGTACTTC. Encoded protein: CASSLEIRTGPYEQYF.

This rearrangement joins TRBV29-1 to TRBJ1-2, with unresolved D. CDR3 length: 12 residues. V lost 2 bases, J lost 8 bases, and 12 bases lay in between. Germline V gene sequence: CDR1 SQVTM, CDR2 ANQGSEA. The chain's CDR3 is CSVERGSGGYTF. CDR3 coding DNA: TGCAGCGTTGAACGGGGTAGCGGCGGCTACACCTTC.

This chain joins TRBV7-9 and TRBJ2-1; D could derive from TRBD1 or TRBD2 (5 bases each). CDR1 and CDR2 (germline): SEHNR, FQNEAQ (reference sequence). The CDR3 contains 15 residues. Between the trimmed V and J ends, which lost 7 bases and 7 bases, there was a span of 20 bases. The CDR3: CASTLTGTPGNEQFF. CDR3 coding DNA: TGTGCCAGCACCCTGACTGGGACGCCTGGAAATGAGCAGTTCTTC.

The J gene is TRBJ2-5, the V gene TRBV6-5; D is undetermined. The V end lost 2 bases, the J end lost 1 base, and 14 bases lay between the germline ends. The germline gives CDR1 MNHEY, CDR2 SVGAGI. The CDR3 is made up of 16 amino acids. The CDR3 sequence is CASSYQIGSPQETQYF. In DNA form, the CDR3 reads TGTGCCAGCAGTTACCAGATAGGGTCGCCCCAAGAGACCCAGTACTTC.